What follows is one TCR beta chain and its context. Its antigen is not known. The data are from a study of T cells after yellow fever vaccination. Whole-study context: Each low-cell-number fraction was prepared by means of SMART-Seq v4 Ultra Low Input.

Template switching with 5'RACE generated the TCR cDNA and added a universal primer site and UMIs. TCRdb re-analysed the 5' RACE reads in MiXCR, keeping a single row per CDR3 protein. The sample has around 610,000 distinct CDR3 sequences, around an eighth seen once. The CDR3 contains 14 residues. V lost 2 bases, J lost 4 bases, and 15 bases lay in between. Germline lookup yields CDR1 DFQATT and CDR2 SNEGSKA (reference sequence). Study-wide findings and caveats: Of the clonotypes, a small share occurred in both CD4 and CD8 compartments. The booster saw the reappearance of most primary-vaccination clones (around 96% CD4, 70% to 90% CD8).

The chain joins TRBV20-1 to TRBJ2-7; tentative D call: TRBD1 (6 bases). This clonotype was sampled from a man under 40 who received the YFV17D yellow fever vaccine. Here the sequenced sample was PBMCs, taken on the day of the yellow fever booster vaccination. In DNA form, the CDR3 reads TGCAGTGCTAGACACAGGGACCTCTTATACGAGCAGTACTTC. Protein product: CSARHRDLLYEQYF.